The 14 T cell receptor beta chains reported below all come from one sample, sequenced in a study of shared clonotypes between healthy human individuals. Using immunoSEQ multiplex PCR, the repertoire was profiled, and TCRdb retains in-frame clones only, with some absent. The data hold under 600,000 clones, with 95% to 97% observed a single time. Sequenced material: naive CD4+ T cells sorted from blood. Subset described: CD45RA+ positively selected. The receptor source for this set is a woman in her thirties in good health.

The rearrangement uses TRBV5-1 and TRBJ2-5, with 11 bases that match TRBD2. The CDR3 runs 19 residues. Unmatched junction bases numbered 14, after V lost 4 bases and J lost 0 bases. Germline V lookup: CDR1 SGHRS, CDR2 YFSETQ. CDR3: CASSDSGTSGSTYQETQYF. The CDR3 nucleotides read TGCGCCAGCAGCGACTCTGGGACTAGCGGTTCTACGTACCAAGAGACCCAGTACTTC.

The rearrangement uses TRBV7-2 and TRBJ1-1; 7 positions agree with TRBD1. CDR1 and CDR2 from the germline V gene are SGHTA and FQGNSA. This CDR3 is built from 13 residues. With 8 bases clipped from V and 5 bases from J, the junction kept 8 bases outside the gene matches. CDR3 DNA sequence: TGTGCCAGCTCAACAGGGGTGGAGACTGAAGCTTTCTTT. Translating it yields CASSTGVETEAFF.

The rearrangement joins TRBV28 to TRBJ1-1; 7 positions match TRBD1. Looked up from germline, CDR1 is MDHEN and CDR2 is SYDVKM. The CDR3 runs 13 residues. With V trimmed by 4 bases and J by 10 bases, 9 bases remained unmatched. The chain's CDR3 is CASSSPRTGVAFF. CDR3 sequence (DNA): TGTGCCAGCAGTTCGCCCAGAACAGGGGTAGCTTTCTTT.

The rearrangement joins TRBV10-3 to TRBJ2-5, with TRBD2 matching over 16 bases. The CDR3 runs to 16 residues. Germline CDR1 ENHRY, CDR2 SYGVKD. With 8 bases clipped from V and 5 bases from J, the junction kept 8 bases outside the gene matches. As DNA, the CDR3 is TGTGCCATCGGGGGACTAGCGGGAGGGTCGGGGGAGACCCAGTACTTC. Translated, it gives CAIGGLAGGSGETQYF.

This clone was seen more than once but under ten times. The CDR3 loop reads CASSQELAGGSYNEQFF. The CDR3 bases are TGTGCCAGCAGCCAAGAATTAGCGGGAGGTTCCTACAATGAGCAGTTCTTC. The chain couples TRBV4-2 to TRBJ2-1, with 10 nucleotides matching TRBD2. The CDR3 runs 17 residues. CDR1 is LGHNA and CDR2 is YNFKEQ in the germline V gene. J gave up 1 base and V 0 bases, and 3 bases lay outside the gene matches.

Here the CDR3 DNA reads TGTGCCAGCAGCTTGGGTCCAGCGACGACCTACGAGCAGTACTTC. This encodes CASSLGPATTYEQYF. This rearrangement joins TRBV5-4 to TRBJ2-7, with D uncertain. V was trimmed by 0 bases and J by 2 bases, leaving 12 bases between them. Germline lookup yields CDR1 SGHNT and CDR2 YYREEE (reference sequence). The length of the CDR3 is 15 residues.

The chain combines TRBV6-6 with TRBJ2-1, with 8 bases fitting TRBD2. V shed 2 bases and J 4 bases; nucleotides not matched to a gene: 7. The CDR3 runs 16 residues. Germline V lookup: CDR1 MNHNY, CDR2 SVGAGI (reference sequence). CDR3: CASSYTQTSAYNEQFF. CDR3 sequence (DNA): TGTGCCAGCAGTTACACCCAGACTAGCGCTTACAATGAGCAGTTCTTC.

The genes are TRBV29-1 and TRBJ2-7; 7 bases line up with TRBD2. This CDR3 region has 13 residues. Germline lookup yields CDR1 SQVTM and CDR2 ANQGSEA. V shed 6 bases, J shed 3 bases, and the junction held 8 bases outside the gene matches. The CDR3 nucleotides are TGCAGCGTCGGTACGCCGGGAGGCTACGAGCAGTACTTC. Its protein is CSVGTPGGYEQYF.

J is TRBJ1-4 and V is TRBV7-9, with TRBD1 matching 10 bases. Germline V lookup: CDR1 SEHNR, CDR2 FQNEAQ (reference sequence). The CDR3 loop spans 15 amino acids. Germline trimming cut 2 bases from V and 8 bases from J; bases unmatched to any gene: 5. The CDR3 nucleotides read TGTGCCAGCAGCTTACTCGGGACAGGGGAGGAAAAACTGTTTTTT. Translation: CASSLLGTGEEKLFF.

The CDR3 DNA follows: TGCGCCAGCAGCTTAAAGGAGATGAACACTGAAGCTTTCTTT. Translated, it gives CASSLKEMNTEAFF. This chain connects TRBV5-1 to TRBJ1-1, with D unresolved. Trimming took 2 bases from V and 0 from J, leaving 8 bases between them. The CDR3 covers 14 residues. Per germline, CDR1 SGHRS and CDR2 YFSETQ.

The chain employs TRBV28 and TRBJ2-5; 7 bases fit TRBD1. J was trimmed by 11 bases and V by 6 bases; bases with no gene match: 21. Germline loops: CDR1 MDHEN, CDR2 SYDVKM. The CDR3 consists of 16 residues. DNA of the CDR3: TGTGCCAGCAGCTCCCGGGTCGCGCCCCGGACAGGAGAGCAGTACTTC. Encoded protein: CASSSRVAPRTGEQYF.

The chain carries TRBV29-1 and TRBJ2-7; tentative D call: TRBD2 (6 bases). The length of the CDR3 is 12 residues. From germline, CDR1 is SQVTM and CDR2 ANQGSEA. V was clipped by 6 bases and J by 4 bases, with 13 bases between them. CDR3 DNA: TGCAGCGTCTCTCGCGGGGTATACGAGCAGTACTTC. Translating it yields CSVSRGVYEQYF.

Details on this clone: Additional DNA sequences in this sample encode the identical CDR3. J is TRBJ2-1 and V is TRBV5-1; tentatively, D is TRBD2 (5 bases). Trimming shortened V by 2 bases and J by 1 base, and 10 bases separated the two germline ends. The CDR3 is made up of 15 amino acids. Germline V lookup: CDR1 SGHRS, CDR2 YFSETQ. As DNA, the CDR3 is TGCGCCAGCAGCTTCCTAGCTGATTCCTACAATGAGCAGTTCTTC. Residues: CASSFLADSYNEQFF.

The V and J genes are TRBV6-1 and TRBJ2-7; the match to TRBD2 covers 9 bases. Unmatched junction bases numbered 7, after V lost 1 base and J lost 6 bases. The CDR3 extends over 15 amino acids. Germline CDR1 reads MNHNS; CDR2 reads SASEGT. The CDR3 sequence is CASSEVAGGVTEQYF. CDR3 coding DNA: TGTGCCAGCAGTGAAGTGGCGGGAGGGGTTACCGAGCAGTACTTC.